Following are 9 T cell receptor beta chains from one sample sequenced in a study of beta chain features in type 1 diabetes. Broader study findings: TCRB CDR3s were moderately but significantly shorter in Type 1 diabetes patients in all four CD4+ subsets.

All of the isolated RNA was reverse transcribed, so expressed TCRB transcripts were sequenced. Sequencing was performed with immunoSEQ multiplex PCR; in TCRdb, only in-frame clones are kept and a portion is missing. This table has 600,000 to 700,000 clones, roughly an eighth appearing once. Their antigen targets remain unknown. Sequencing used naive CD4+ T cells from blood. These receptors were collected from a man aged 30-40 years with type 1 diabetes.

This clone was picked up a small number of times. The rearrangement joins TRBV9 to TRBJ1-6; tentatively, D is TRBD1 (6 bases). Germline V gene lookup returns CDR1 SGDLS and CDR2 YYNGEE. Trimming pared 2 bases from V and 10 bases from J, leaving 16 bases between. The CDR3 is 15 residues long. The CDR3 DNA follows: TGTGCCAGCAGCGTTACGCCGGGGGCAGCATCACCCCTCCACTTT. It yields the protein CASSVTPGAASPLHF.

The chain carries TRBV6-5 and TRBJ1-6, with D perhaps TRBD1 (5 bases). Germline CDR1 reads MNHEY; CDR2 reads SVGAGI. The CDR3 covers 14 residues. The V end was cut by 7 bases, the J end by 5 bases, with 12 bases between. DNA for the CDR3: TGTGCCAGCAACACCGGGACGGATAATTCACCCCTCCACTTT. This encodes CASNTGTDNSPLHF.

The rearrangement uses TRBV5-6 and TRBJ2-7, with D unresolved. Germline CDR1 SGHDT, CDR2 YYEEEE. Trimming took 0 bases from V and 4 from J, leaving 11 bases between them. The CDR3 is 14 residues long. The CDR3 bases are TGTGCCAGCAGCTTGGTTCAAAATCAATACGAGCAGTACTTC. This translates into CASSLVQNQYEQYF.

The chain uses TRBV18 and TRBJ1-2, with 8 bases fitting TRBD1. CDR1 is KGHSH and CDR2 is LQKENI in the germline V gene. V was clipped by 4 bases and J by 2 bases; unmatched bases: 3. The CDR3 is 14 residues long. CDR3 bases: TGTGCCAGCTCACGGGGACAGGAGAACTATGGCTACACCTTC. Translation gives CASSRGQENYGYTF.

This clone was seen more than once but under ten times. The chain joins TRBV2 to TRBJ1-4; D remains ambiguous. Trimming took off 2 bases at V and 1 base at J, with 8 bases between the two ends. Germline CDR1 is SNHLY and CDR2 is FYNNEI. CDR3 length: 15 amino acids. The CDR3 DNA reads as TGTGCCAGCAGTGAAAGAGTGGGAACTAATGAAAAACTGTTTTTT. It specifies CASSERVGTNEKLFF.

The genes are TRBV4-3 and TRBJ2-3; possible D gene TRBD1, 6 bases. This CDR3 is 15 amino acids long. V lost 1 base and J 4 bases, leaving 12 bases between the germline ends. Germline CDR1 reads LGHNA; CDR2 reads YSLEER. The CDR3 region is CASSQGRGSADTQYF. CDR3 sequence (DNA): TGCGCCAGCAGCCAAGGAAGGGGGAGCGCAGATACGCAGTATTTT.

This rearrangement joins TRBV10-3 to TRBJ2-5; possibly TRBD2 for D (5 bases). V lost 6 bases, J lost 5 bases, and 16 bases lay in between. The CDR3 runs 14 residues. CDR1 and CDR2 (germline): ENHRY, SYGVKD. The CDR3 here is CAIRDSMGGETQYF. In DNA form, the CDR3 reads TGTGCCATCAGGGACTCCATGGGTGGGGAGACCCAGTACTTC.

This clone was counted a few times. The sample has other DNA sequences that encode this CDR3 too. The chain is built from TRBV6-4 and TRBJ1-5; D may be TRBD1 (6 bases). Germline V gene data show CDR1 as MRHNA and CDR2 as SNTAGT. This CDR3 contains 13 residues. Deletions cut 6 bases from V and 7 bases from J, with 13 bases between. CDR3 DNA sequence: TGTGCCAGCAGCGAACAGGGAGACCAGCCCCAGCATTTT. Amino acids: CASSEQGDQPQHF.

This chain uses TRBV10-3 with TRBJ1-5; possible D gene TRBD1, 6 bases. Looked up from germline, CDR1 is ENHRY and CDR2 is SYGVKD. CDR3 size: 14 residues. Trimming pared 6 bases from V and 3 bases from J, leaving 12 bases between. Here the CDR3 DNA reads TGTGCCATCAGCGAGCAGGGGTACAATCAGCCCCAGCATTTT. It codes for CAISEQGYNQPQHF.